This T cell receptor beta chain was captured by sequencing in a study of blood T cell repertoires in COVID-19. Study details: PBMCs, B-cell-depleted T cells, or T cells were the source of the cDNA or gDNA that made up the material.

Original analysis: Counts of nucleated cells, estimated from reference gene primer amplification, were obtained. The method was immunoSEQ multiplex PCR; TCRdb's version includes in-frame clones alone and lacks a portion of them. V, J and clone size reflect that table, while D and trimming were determined from the DNA. The table lists about 220,000 clones, 70% to 85% of them singletons. In terms of age and location, participants ranged from roughly 18 to 90 years and lived in about 25 US areas. The source is a woman aged 40 to 55 with acute COVID-19. The specimen was PBMCs or T cells enriched from blood (not recorded which).

The CDR3 DNA follows: TGTGCCAGCAGCTTAATGGGACTAGAGTCCTACAATGAGCAGTTCTTC. It is translated as CASSLMGLESYNEQFF. The chain uses TRBV7-3 and TRBJ2-1; 8 bases are a match to TRBD2. Trimming at V came to 1 base and at J to 1 base, leaving 3 bases not matched to a gene. Germline loops: CDR1 SGHTA, CDR2 FQGTGA. There are 16 residues in the CDR3.